What follows is one TCR beta chain and its context. Its antigen remains unidentified. Here immunoSEQ multiplex PCR was the method, and the copy in TCRdb shows in-frame clones only, minus some. Altogether about 70,000 clones are present, roughly 80% being singletons, with the ten largest covering over 4%. Trimming pared 0 bases from V and 2 bases from J, leaving 10 bases between. CDR3 length: 15 residues. Germline V gene data show CDR1 as MNHEY and CDR2 as SVGAGI. The sample belongs to a study of OX40 agonist ivuxolimab in advanced cancers. Study at large: Every 2 weeks, patients got intravenous ivuxolimab at one of six dose levels (0.01-10 mg/kg).

Study-level results: Averaged across samples, CD8+ T cells carried more expanded clones than CD4+ did.

This receptor was obtained from an adult with an advanced solid tumor such as melanoma, head and neck, liver or kidney cancer. The chain couples TRBV6-5 to TRBJ1-2; D is uncertain. The sample here was CD4+ or CD8+ T cells sorted from blood, taken in a trial of the OX40 agonist ivuxolimab. CDR3 protein: CASSYSTAGNYGYTF. CDR3 bases: TGTGCCAGCAGTTACTCGACTGCGGGGAACTATGGCTACACCTTC.